These 26 T cell receptor beta chains were sequenced from one sample in a study of T cell changes during pregnancy in multiple sclerosis. The method was immunoSEQ multiplex PCR; TCRdb's version includes in-frame clones alone and lacks a portion of them. Here the sample spans 46,000 or so clones, about nine tenths being singletons. The source material was peripheral blood, sampled in the second trimester of pregnancy. These TCRs come from a female donor in good health, enrolled as a control in a pregnancy study.

The CDR3 sequence is CASSLPSGQGAREQFF. The CDR3 bases are TGCGCCAGCAGCCTCCCGTCGGGACAGGGGGCCCGTGAGCAGTTCTTC. The J gene is TRBJ2-1, the V gene TRBV5-1; 12 nucleotides align to TRBD1. Germline V gene sequence: CDR1 SGHRS, CDR2 YFSETQ. The CDR3 length is 16 residues. The V segment lost 4 bases and the J segment 9 bases; nucleotides outside the gene matches: 11.

This chain links TRBV4-2 with TRBJ2-5, with 11 bases that match TRBD2. After removal of 1 base from V and 1 base from J, the junction contained 2 bases not matched to a gene. Germline CDR1 and CDR2: LGHNA and YNFKEQ. There are 16 residues in the CDR3. The CDR3, as DNA: TGTGCCAGCAGCCAAGTTGGGACTAGCGGCCAAGAGACCCAGTACTTC. The encoded protein is CASSQVGTSGQETQYF.

The chain joins TRBV5-1 to TRBJ2-1; perhaps TRBD2 as D (5 bases). The germline V gene encodes CDR1 SGHRS and CDR2 YFSETQ. The germline V and J ends were trimmed by 2 bases and 8 bases, with 8 bases remaining between them. CDR3 size: 12 residues. CDR3 coding DNA: TGCGCCAGCAGCTTACTCGGGGATGAGCAGTTCTTC. This sequence encodes CASSLLGDEQFF.

The gene calls are TRBV5-4 and TRBJ2-3; 12 nucleotides agree with TRBD2. With V trimmed by 4 bases and J by 5 bases, 8 bases remained unmatched. The CDR3 length is 16 residues. Germline values: CDR1 SGHNT, CDR2 YYREEE (reference sequence). The CDR3 region is CASSPMASGRGDTQYF. CDR3 DNA: TGTGCCAGCAGCCCCATGGCTAGCGGGAGGGGAGATACGCAGTATTTT.

V and J are TRBV7-9 and TRBJ1-2; 11 positions match TRBD1. J lost 3 bases, V lost 7 bases, and 7 bases had no gene match. Germline CDR1 and CDR2: SEHNR and FQNEAQ (reference sequence). The CDR3 loop spans 15 amino acids. CDR3 nucleotide sequence: TGTGCCAGCACCACGGACAGGGGGCCCGACTATGGCTACACCTTC. The encoded protein is CASTTDRGPDYGYTF.

This sequence joins TRBV6-5 and TRBJ1-1; 8 bases align to TRBD1. CDR1 and CDR2 from the germline V gene are MNHEY and SVGAGI. The CDR3 consists of 15 residues. V gave up 0 bases and J gave up 0 bases; unmatched junction bases: 0. CDR3 in DNA: TGTGCCAGCAGTTACTCGACAGGGGTGAACACTGAAGCTTTCTTT. Translated, it gives CASSYSTGVNTEAFF.

The chain employs TRBV10-3 and TRBJ1-5; TRBD1 aligns across 10 bases. The CDR3 is 15 amino acids. V lost 7 bases to trimming and J lost 1 base; unmatched junction nucleotides: 4. Germline V lookup: CDR1 ENHRY, CDR2 SYGVKD. CDR3 loop: CAITRQGASNQPQHF. The CDR3 coding sequence is TGTGCCATCACCCGACAGGGGGCGAGCAATCAGCCCCAGCATTTT.

This chain uses TRBV5-1 with TRBJ1-2; TRBD1 might be the D (5 bases). This CDR3 has 14 amino acids. Trimming took 0 bases from V and 8 from J, leaving 14 bases between them. From germline, CDR1 is SGHRS and CDR2 YFSETQ. The CDR3 sequence is CASSLEGVGGGYTF. In DNA form, the CDR3 reads TGCGCCAGCAGCTTGGAAGGGGTCGGGGGAGGCTACACCTTC. The complete variable domain, with remaining parts taken from reference TRBV5-1 and TRBJ1-2, reads KAGVTQTPRYLIKTRGQQVTLSCSPISGHRSVSWYQQTPGQGLQFLFEYFSETQRNKGNFPGRFSGRQFSNSRSEMNVSTLELGDSALYLCASSLEGVGGGYTFGSGTRLTVV.

The CDR3 DNA is TGTGCCAGCAGTGCCGGGACTAGCGGGACAGAGACCCAGTACTTC. Protein: CASSAGTSGTETQYF. This chain joins TRBV5-8 and TRBJ2-5; 13 positions agree with TRBD2. The J segment lost 4 bases and the V segment lost 5 bases, leaving 5 bases of the junction unmatched. This CDR3 spans 15 amino acids. Germline CDR1 is SGHTS and CDR2 is YDEGEE.

The chain couples TRBV10-3 to TRBJ2-1, with TRBD1 matching over 9 bases. This CDR3 has 15 amino acids. Trimming at V came to 0 bases and at J to 9 bases, leaving 6 bases not matched to a gene. In germline, CDR1 is ENHRY, CDR2 SYGVKD. The CDR3 sequence: CAISESGQGKGEQFF. As DNA, the CDR3 is TGTGCCATCAGTGAGTCGGGACAGGGCAAGGGTGAGCAGTTCTTC.

The genes are TRBV19 and TRBJ2-3, with TRBD1 matching over 7 bases. Germline CDR1 reads LNHDA; CDR2 reads SQIVND (reference sequence). V shed 5 bases, J shed 5 bases, and the junction held 10 bases outside the gene matches. This CDR3 has 15 amino acids. For the CDR3, the DNA is TGTGCCAGTAGTTTAGGACCCTCAGGGGGAGATACGCAGTATTTT. As protein: CASSLGPSGGDTQYF.

The rearrangement joins TRBV15 to TRBJ1-5, with 7 positions matching TRBD1. After removal of 3 bases from V and 1 base from J, the junction contained 12 bases not matched to a gene. The CDR3 is 18 residues long. Germline loops: CDR1 LNHNV, CDR2 YYDKDF (reference sequence). The CDR3 region is CATSSDRESTSSNQPQHF. The DNA of the CDR3 is TGTGCCACCAGCAGCGACAGGGAGAGTACTTCAAGCAATCAGCCCCAGCATTTT.

This clone was seen a single time. The chain couples TRBV19 to TRBJ1-5, with 10 nucleotides matching TRBD1. Germline trimming cut 9 bases from V and 2 bases from J; bases unmatched to any gene: 7. The germline V gene has CDR1 LNHDA and CDR2 SQIVND (reference sequence). The length of the CDR3 is 15 residues. CDR3 sequence reads: CASLTGTGGNQPQHF. CDR3 bases: TGTGCCAGCCTGACTGGGACAGGGGGCAATCAGCCCCAGCATTTT.

The chain employs TRBV6-1 and TRBJ2-7; 8 positions agree with TRBD1. Germline CDR1 and CDR2: MNHNS and SASEGT. The junction had 3 bases not matched to a gene; V was cut back by 6 bases and J by 2 bases. CDR3 length: 13 amino acids. In nucleotides, the CDR3 is TGTGCCAGCAGCGTACAGGGGGCCTACGAGCAGTACTTC. Protein product: CASSVQGAYEQYF.

This chain joins TRBV13 and TRBJ2-7, with 8 bases lining up with TRBD1. The CDR3 extends over 14 amino acids. Germline trimming cut 3 bases from V and 4 bases from J; bases unmatched to any gene: 5. Germline CDR1 and CDR2: PRHDT and FYEKMQ (reference sequence). This chain's CDR3 is CASSFRDRSYEQYF. CDR3 nucleotide sequence: TGTGCCAGCAGCTTCCGGGACAGGTCGTACGAGCAGTACTTC.

The chain links TRBV11-2 to TRBJ1-2, with a possible D match to TRBD1 (5 bases). Germline CDR1 is SGHAT and CDR2 is FQNNGV. V was cut by 4 bases and J by 5 bases, with 11 bases left in between. The CDR3 totals 13 residues. The CDR3 region is CASSSQGTYGYTF. In DNA, the CDR3 is TGTGCCAGCAGCTCGCAGGGTACTTATGGCTACACCTTC.

This chain joins TRBV13 and TRBJ1-5; TRBD1 might be the D (5 bases). The CDR3 runs 13 residues. Trimming removed 1 base from V and 7 bases from J, with 8 bases in between. The germline V gene encodes CDR1 PRHDT and CDR2 FYEKMQ (reference sequence). CDR3 nucleotides: TGTGCCAGCAGCTTAGTACGGGGGCAGCCCCAGCATTTT. This gives the protein CASSLVRGQPQHF.

The gene calls are TRBV6-6 and TRBJ2-1, with a weak D call TRBD1 (6 bases). Germline V gives CDR1 MNHNY, CDR2 SVGAGI (reference sequence). Trimming shortened V by 5 bases and J by 5 bases, and 7 bases separated the two germline ends. The CDR3 contains 12 residues. CDR3 coding DNA: TGTGCCAGCAGTAGACAGGACAATGAGCAGTTCTTC. It specifies CASSRQDNEQFF.

This chain joins TRBV11-3 and TRBJ2-7, with D perhaps TRBD2 (5 bases). The V gene's germline CDR1 is SGHNT and CDR2 YENEEA. This CDR3 has 13 residues. V was trimmed by 3 bases and J by 3 bases, leaving 9 bases between them. Here the CDR3 DNA reads TGTGCCAGCAGCTTTAGAACTAGCTACGAGCAGTACTTC. Amino acid sequence: CASSFRTSYEQYF.

V gene TRBV5-4 combines with J gene TRBJ1-1, with 8 bases matching TRBD1. Germline-derived CDR1 and CDR2 are SGHNT and YYREEE (reference sequence). The CDR3 sequence is 14 residues long. J gave up 0 bases and V 2 bases, and 0 bases lay outside the gene matches. This CDR3 is CASSLQGVNTEAFF. The CDR3, as DNA: TGTGCCAGCAGCTTACAGGGGGTGAACACTGAAGCTTTCTTT.

The chain links TRBV5-1 to TRBJ2-6; 7 positions agree with TRBD1. This CDR3 is 16 amino acids long. V lost 5 bases and J lost 8; bases outside the gene matches: 13. The germline V gene has CDR1 SGHRS and CDR2 YFSETQ. This CDR3 reads CASRAGTEPISNVLTF. DNA of the CDR3: TGCGCCAGCAGGGCCGGGACAGAGCCCATATCCAACGTCCTGACTTTC.

J is TRBJ1-1 and V is TRBV5-6; 10 bases match TRBD1. The V segment lost 4 bases and the J segment 3 bases; nucleotides outside the gene matches: 6. The CDR3 has 15 residues. Per the germline V gene, CDR1 is SGHDT and CDR2 is YYEEEE. The CDR3 DNA reads TGTGCCAGCAGCAACTCCGGGACAGGGGACACTGAAGCTTTCTTT. This encodes CASSNSGTGDTEAFF.

This clone was seen only once. The genes are TRBV27 and TRBJ1-4; 11 bases fit TRBD1. V was clipped by 5 bases and J by 7 bases; unmatched bases: 3. CDR3 size: 14 residues. Germline loops: CDR1 MNHEY, CDR2 SMNVEV (reference sequence). CDR3 bases: TGTGCCAGCAGTCCGGGGACAGGGGGTGAAAAACTGTTTTTT. Translation gives CASSPGTGGEKLFF.

A single count supports this clone. The V and J genes are TRBV19 and TRBJ2-7; 8 positions match TRBD1. Per germline, CDR1 LNHDA and CDR2 SQIVND (reference sequence). The V and J ends lost 3 bases and 2 bases, in that order; junction bases with no gene match: 6. The CDR3 has 15 amino acids. CDR3 sequence: CASSIGQGQTYEQYF. The CDR3 DNA is TGTGCCAGTAGTATCGGACAGGGACAGACCTACGAGCAGTACTTC. The full variable domain, completed using reference TRBV19 and TRBJ2-7, is DGGITQSPKYLFRKEGQNVTLSCEQNLNHDAMYWYRQDPGQGLRLIYYSQIVNDFQKGDIAEGYSVSREKKESFPLTVTSAQKNPTAFYLCASSIGQGQTYEQYFGPGTRLTVT.

The J gene is TRBJ1-2, the V gene TRBV5-4, with D hard to call. CDR1 and CDR2 from the germline V gene are SGHNT and YYREEE (reference sequence). The CDR3 is made up of 13 amino acids. Trimming pared 0 bases from V and 7 bases from J, leaving 10 bases between. CDR3 nucleotide sequence: TGTGCCAGCAGCTTGGGAGGACTTCCTGGCTACACCTTC. Its translation: CASSLGGLPGYTF.

This clone was observed once. The chain recombines TRBV4-2 with TRBJ2-1, with no clear D. CDR3 length equals 17 residues. Trimming removed 0 bases from V and 0 bases from J, with 12 bases in between. The germline gives CDR1 LGHNA, CDR2 YNFKEQ. CDR3 residues: CASSQDLGGSSYNEQFF. For the CDR3, the DNA is TGTGCCAGCAGCCAAGATCTTGGCGGTAGCTCCTACAATGAGCAGTTCTTC.